The entry below gives a single T cell receptor (beta chain) sequence along with its context. Its antigen specificity is not known. There are no base qualities to consult, and no much larger clone falls within one base. Collaborating institutions collected whole blood in K2EDTA tubes following their own protocols. Collaborator samples were shipped for TCRbeta analysis as frozen whole blood, isolated PBMCs, or DNA extracted from either sample type. This entry belongs to a study of blood T cell repertoires in COVID-19 (dated by TCRdb to 2020 to 2021). With respect to the entire study: The collaborator samples originated in the United States, Italy and Spain and spanned the acute and convalescent phases of COVID-19. A freely available public database, intended as a resource for researchers studying the immune response to SARS-CoV-2, is where the repertoires were released. Subjects who had been exposed to COVID-19, were actively infected with it, or had recovered from it provided the deeply sampled blood TCRbeta repertoires that made up the dataset. Samples were obtained from the ongoing ImmuneRACE study (first 160 participants) and from some 1,200 subjects provided by 6 global collaborators. Where HLA class I and class II types were available, the types were taken from metadata supplied by the sample provider, not from assay-based typing. Nearly every sample came with metadata listing a de-identified subject ID, COVID-19 status, age in years and sex. The prospective study material was composed of cDNA or gDNA derived from T cells, B-cell-depleted T cells, or PBMCs.

From the germline V gene (reference sequence), CDR1 is SGHKS and CDR2 is YYEKEE. Including cysteine and phenylalanine, the CDR3 has 14 amino acids. The CDR3 DNA has 42 bases and is translated from base 1. Deletion took 5 bases off V and 7 bases off J, with a span of 18 bases between the germline ends. The immunoSEQ Assay, a bias-controlled multiplex PCR, was used to amplify TCRbeta CDR3 regions from genomic DNA. The source study handled its data this way. Nucleated cell counts per sample were estimated from amplification of reference gene primers within the assay. To quantify the absolute abundance of each unique TCRbeta CDR3 rearrangement, sequence reads were collapsed and filtered. For each sample, productive Simpson clonality was calculated by taking the square root of Simpson's diversity index across productive rearrangements. TCRdb re-hosts the immuneACCESS table, in-frame sequences only. Its copies lack some clones; in the studies checked, an unresolved V gene accounts for under half of them, and the cause for the rest is not known. V, J and clone size reflect that table, while D and trimming were determined from the DNA. This sample comprises a few hundred thousand clones, about nine tenths of them detected only once. Jointly, the top ten make up 1% of the sample.

Results and caveats for the whole study, not just this receptor: The quantity of clinical and demographic metadata differed by source and by participant and was supplied without curation.

This clonotype was obtained from a man aged 45-65 years with active or convalescent COVID-19. The receptor chain draws on TRBV5-5 and TRBJ2-5, with TRBD1 tentatively as D gene (7 bases match). The sequenced sample consisted of peripheral blood. The CDR3 region reads CASSSGQVGGTQYF. The DNA reads TGTGCCAGCAGTTCCGGACAGGTCGGGGGGACCCAGTACTTC.